The T cell receptor beta chain under discussion was sequenced for a study of CD8 T cells in ankylosing spondylitis. TCRdb reprocessed the 5' RACE reads with MiXCR, giving one entry per CDR3 protein. The top ten clones hold under 20% of a sample with over 700,000 distinct CDR3 sequences, over 15% of them seen once. This CDR3 has 12 amino acids. V was clipped by 6 bases and J by 5 bases, with 7 bases between them. Germline V gives CDR1 SGHTA, CDR2 FQGTGA. Study-wide points: Blood from ankylosing spondylitis patients appeared to carry a characteristic roughly eight-variant TCR beta motif. Disease-linked clones were reportedly significantly enriched in matched ankylosing spondylitis synovial fluid.

A word on this clonotype: Its antigen remains unknown.

Specimen: blood, either unsorted or a sorted T cell fraction (not recorded which). The TCR originated in a male donor with ankylosing spondylitis. The V and J genes are TRBV7-3 and TRBJ2-2; the D is unclear. The CDR3 region has the DNA TGTGCCAGCAGGTCGACAACCGGGGAGCTGTTTTTT. It translates to CASRSTTGELFF.